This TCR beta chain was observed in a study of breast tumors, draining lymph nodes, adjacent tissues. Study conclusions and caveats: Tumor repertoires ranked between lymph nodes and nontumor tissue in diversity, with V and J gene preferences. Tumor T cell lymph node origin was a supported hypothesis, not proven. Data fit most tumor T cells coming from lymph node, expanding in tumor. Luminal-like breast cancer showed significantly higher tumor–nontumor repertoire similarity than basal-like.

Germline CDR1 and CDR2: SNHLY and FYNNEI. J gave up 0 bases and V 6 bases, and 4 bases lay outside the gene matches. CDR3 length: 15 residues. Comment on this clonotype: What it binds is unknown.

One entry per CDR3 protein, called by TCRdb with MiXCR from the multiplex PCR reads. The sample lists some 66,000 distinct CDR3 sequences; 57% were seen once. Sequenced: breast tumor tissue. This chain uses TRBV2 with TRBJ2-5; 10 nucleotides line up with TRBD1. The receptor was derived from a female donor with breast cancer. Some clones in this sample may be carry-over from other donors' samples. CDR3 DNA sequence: TGTGCCAGCAGAGCGGGACAGGGGTACCAAGAGACCCAGTACTTC. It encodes CASRAGQGYQETQYF.